The 14 T cell receptor beta chains below come from one sample, sequenced in a study of T cells in Graves' hyperthyroidism and ophthalmopathy. Amplification of TCR beta CDR3 regions was performed using RNA transcripts as template. Primed by the HTBI set, a first-round RT-PCR was run on the TCR CDR3. TCRdb re-called the multiplex PCR reads through MiXCR, storing one row per CDR3 protein. This sample has 600,000 to 700,000 distinct CDR3 sequences, with about 45% found just once. Sequencing was carried out using peripheral blood or thyroid tissue (not recorded which). The receptor source for this set is an adult man with Graves' disease, either hyperthyroidism or ophthalmopathy (not recorded which).

This clonotype turned up a few times. The rearrangement uses TRBV5-5 and TRBJ1-5, with a weak D call TRBD1 (5 bases). The CDR3 has 16 amino acids. Germline CDR1 and CDR2: SGHKS and YYEKEE (reference sequence). V gave up 1 base and J gave up 2 bases, with 13 bases separating them. Here the CDR3 DNA reads TGTGCCAGCAGCTTGCACGGGGGGATGGGCAATCAGCCCCAGCATTTT. Translated, it gives CASSLHGGMGNQPQHF.

This clonotype has only one observation. This sequence joins TRBV7-7 and TRBJ1-2; D is unresolved. In germline, CDR1 is SSHAT, CDR2 FNYEAQ (reference sequence). The CDR3 is 14 residues long. Trimming stripped 1 base from V and 7 bases from J, with 13 bases between. CDR3 in amino acids: CASSLGGRAPGYTF. The CDR3, as DNA: TGTGCCAGCAGCTTAGGCGGACGGGCCCCTGGCTACACCTTC.

The sample holds one count of this clonotype. This may come from a read error, since a much larger clone is one base off. The CDR3 does not close with the conserved phenylalanine or tryptophan, likely indicating a read error. V and J are TRBV20-1 and TRBJ2-7; no definite D call. V lost 7 bases and J 4 bases, leaving 14 bases between the germline ends. The germline V gene encodes CDR1 DFQATT and CDR2 SNEGSKA (reference sequence). There are 12 residues in the CDR3. CDR3 residues: CSGEYERYEQYL. In DNA form, the CDR3 reads TGCAGTGGCGAGTACGAAAGGTACGAGCAGTACCTC.

The V and J genes are TRBV7-9 and TRBJ2-5; 9 bases align to TRBD2. The CDR3 sequence is 15 residues long. CDR1 SEHNR and CDR2 FQNEAQ come from the germline V gene (reference sequence). J lost 3 bases, V lost 5 bases, and 7 bases had no gene match. The DNA of the CDR3 is TGTGCCAGCAGCCTCCGTGGCGGGAGGGAAGAGACCCAGTACTTC. Translating gives CASSLRGGREETQYF.

This clonotype was seen repeatedly, ten times or more. The chain couples TRBV20-1 to TRBJ1-5; D not resolved. V was clipped by 3 bases and J by 0 bases, with 15 bases between them. In germline, CDR1 is DFQATT, CDR2 SNEGSKA (reference sequence). The CDR3 spans 16 residues. CDR3 bases: TGCAGTGCTAGTGACGGTACGAACTATAGCAATCAGCCCCAGCATTTT. Protein product: CSASDGTNYSNQPQHF.

The chain uses TRBV9 and TRBJ1-1; D is ambiguous. From germline, CDR1 is SGDLS and CDR2 YYNGEE. Trimming removed 2 bases at V and 2 bases at J, with 13 bases between. CDR3 length: 15 residues. CDR3 loop: CASSVTPSGNTEAFF. CDR3 coding DNA: TGTGCCAGCAGCGTGACACCTTCTGGTAACACTGAAGCTTTCTTT.

This clonotype was detected only once. The missing conserved phenylalanine or tryptophan at the end of this CDR3 makes a read error likely. The chain couples TRBV20-1 to TRBJ1-5; TRBD1 is a possible D gene (5 bases). The CDR3 runs 16 residues. CDR1 and CDR2 from the germline V gene are DFQATT and SNEGSKA (reference sequence). V was pared by 0 bases and J by 0 bases, with 12 bases between. In DNA form, the CDR3 reads TGCAGTGCTAGAGATCGTGAGACAGCTAGCAATCAGCCCCAGCATTAT. Its protein is CSARDRETASNQPQHY.

The chain couples TRBV6-5 to TRBJ2-5; tentatively, D is TRBD2 (7 bases). Trimming left V 5 bases short and J 2 bases short, with 15 bases between. The CDR3 loop spans 15 amino acids. Looked up from germline, CDR1 is MNHEY and CDR2 is SVGAGI. The CDR3 loop is CASSEVRGGQETQYF. CDR3 nucleotides: TGTGCCAGCAGTGAGGTTAGGGGGGGGCAAGAGACCCAGTACTTC.

This chain connects TRBV5-1 to TRBJ1-6, with TRBD1 identical over 7 bases. The CDR3 spans 16 residues. V was pared by 2 bases and J by 6 bases, with 8 bases of the junction left unmatched. Germline CDR1 reads SGHRS; CDR2 reads YFSETQ. The CDR3: CASSLGTDISNSPLHF. The CDR3 DNA reads as TGCGCCAGCAGCTTAGGGACAGACATCTCTAATTCACCCCTCCACTTT.

This clonotype has ten or more counts. The genes are TRBV20-1 and TRBJ2-7; no definite D call. Trimming pared 4 bases from V and 5 bases from J, leaving 6 bases between. The CDR3 sequence is 10 residues long. CDR1 and CDR2 (germline): DFQATT, SNEGSKA (reference sequence). This chain's CDR3 is CSAKPHEQYF. CDR3 in DNA: TGCAGTGCTAAACCCCACGAGCAGTACTTC.

At least ten counts were recorded for this clonotype. The chain couples TRBV5-1 to TRBJ2-7; a weak D match, TRBD2 (5 bases). The germline V gene encodes CDR1 SGHRS and CDR2 YFSETQ. The CDR3 sequence is 14 residues long. Trimming stripped 2 bases from V and 3 bases from J, with 12 bases between. CDR3: CASSFLREHYEQYF. The CDR3 region has the DNA TGCGCCAGCAGCTTTCTTCGGGAACACTACGAGCAGTACTTC.

As regards this clonotype: A much larger clone sits a single nucleotide away, making a read error possible. This chain connects TRBV29-1 to TRBJ2-5, with D unclear. V was clipped by 7 bases and J by 4 bases, with 16 bases between them. CDR1 and CDR2 (germline): SQVTM, ANQGSEA. This CDR3 spans 13 amino acids. The DNA for the CDR3 is TGCAGCGCTGGATCGCAGACCTCAGAGACCCAGTACTTC. It encodes CSAGSQTSETQYF.

The V and J genes are TRBV19 and TRBJ1-1, with 9 bases fitting TRBD1. The CDR3 loop spans 19 amino acids. From germline, CDR1 is LNHDA and CDR2 SQIVND (reference sequence). With V trimmed by 6 bases and J by 1 base, 18 bases remained unmatched. Here the CDR3 DNA reads TGTGCCAGTAGCCACCGGGGACAGGGACTTAGTTTTACGAACACTGAAGCTTTCTTT. It yields the protein CASSHRGQGLSFTNTEAFF.

This clonotype was detected ten times or more. The chain recombines TRBV10-3 with TRBJ1-1; D gene unclear. The germline gives CDR1 ENHRY, CDR2 SYGVKD. Trimming cost V 9 bases and J 1 base, with 15 bases left between them. CDR3 length: 14 amino acids. CDR3 nucleotide sequence: TGTGCCATATCCCCCCTCTCCGGGAACACTGAAGCTTTCTTT. Amino acid sequence: CAISPLSGNTEAFF.